The rows below give T cell receptor beta chains drawn from one sample of a study of blood T cell repertoires in COVID-19. The assay was immunoSEQ multiplex PCR, and TCRdb's table has in-frame clones only and misses some. The sample lists around 78,000 clones; 85% to 90% were seen once. The source material was PBMCs or T cells enriched from blood (not recorded which). The receptors shown here come from a woman aged 50 to 60 with acute COVID-19. CDR3s include the opening cysteine and the closing phenylalanine or tryptophan. Fields, in order: J gene, V gene, clone size, D gene, CDR3 protein, CDR3 DNA. A D gene is named only where the DNA matches it firmly. A clone size is listed for some rows: how often the clone was seen (once, few, many), or a class if it is expanded.

TRBJ2-7	TRBV5-4	-	-	CASSLGVAAGEQYF	TGTGCCAGCAGCTTGGGGGTCGCGGCCGGCGAGCAGTACTTC
TRBJ1-5	TRBV27	-	-	CASSPIQGLQPQHF	TGTGCCAGCAGTCCGATCCAGGGCTTGCAGCCCCAGCATTTT
TRBJ2-7	TRBV4-3	-	TRBD2	CASSQDGTSGRSGQYF	TGCGCCAGCAGCCAAGACGGGACTAGCGGGAGATCGGGGCAGTACTTC
TRBJ1-1	TRBV10-3	-	-	CATRRDTLNTEAFF	TGTGCCACCCGAAGAGACACCTTGAACACTGAAGCTTTCTTT
TRBJ1-6	TRBV27	-	TRBD1	CASSSDRGTGVNSPLHF	TGTGCCAGCAGTTCCGATCGAGGGACAGGAGTTAATTCACCCCTCCACTTT
TRBJ1-2	TRBV6-5	-	TRBD1	CASSSSQGGRTF	TGTGCCAGCAGTTCTTCCCAAGGGGGCCGCACCTTC
TRBJ1-6	TRBV6-1	-	-	CASTKGSESPLHF	TGTGCCAGCACCAAGGGGTCGGAGTCACCCCTCCACTTT
TRBJ1-4	TRBV30	-	-	CAWSGWPFPTNEKLFF	TGTGCCTGGAGTGGTTGGCCGTTTCCCACTAATGAAAAACTGTTTTTT
TRBJ1-2	TRBV6-1	-	TRBD1	CASSDPTGARYGYTF	TGTGCCAGCAGTGACCCCACAGGGGCCCGCTATGGCTACACCTTC
TRBJ1-2	TRBV6-2/TRBV6-3	few	-	CASSPRQITNYGYTF	TGTGCCAGCAGCCCTCGACAGATTACTAACTATGGCTACACCTTC
TRBJ2-2	TRBV14	-	TRBD2	CASSPSRAGTNTGELFF	TGTGCCAGCAGCCCCTCCAGAGCGGGGACGAACACCGGGGAGCTGTTTTTT
TRBJ2-2	TRBV24-1	-	TRBD2	CATSPAGGGTGELFF	TGTGCCACCAGTCCCGCCGGGGGGGGCACCGGGGAGCTGTTTTTT
TRBJ2-7	TRBV5-1	-	TRBD1	CASSLRGHGEQYF	TGCGCCAGCAGCTTGAGGGGGCACGGCGAGCAGTACTTC
TRBJ2-1	TRBV7-3	-	TRBD1	CASRPQSGQGLNEQFF	TGTGCCAGCAGGCCTCAATCGGGACAGGGATTGAATGAGCAGTTCTTC
TRBJ1-5	TRBV6-1	-	TRBD1	CASSGPLGTDSNQPQHF	TGTGCCAGCAGTGGGCCCTTAGGGACAGATAGCAATCAGCCCCAGCATTTT
TRBJ2-5	TRBV12-3/TRBV12-4	-	-	CASSRTEQGTQYF	TGTGCCAGCAGTCGGACTGAGCAAGGGACCCAGTACTTC
TRBJ2-3	TRBV28	-	TRBD2	CASSPEAGGVDTQYF	TGTGCCAGCAGTCCCGAAGCGGGAGGGGTGGATACGCAGTATTTT
TRBJ1-1	TRBV7-9	-	TRBD1	CASSLGSTGGRAFF	TGTGCCAGCAGCTTAGGAAGTACAGGGGGACGGGCTTTCTTT
TRBJ1-4	TRBV3-1/TRBV3-2	-	-	CASSPPLLEKLFF	TGTGCCAGCAGCCCGCCCCTACTTGAAAAACTGTTTTTT
TRBJ2-1	TRBV6-5	-	TRBD2	CATNPGLAGYNEQFF	TGTGCCACCAATCCGGGACTAGCGGGATACAATGAGCAGTTCTTC
TRBJ2-7	TRBV30	once	TRBD1	CAWSQGAYEQYF	TGTGCCTGGTCTCAGGGGGCTTACGAGCAGTACTTC
TRBJ2-1	TRBV18	few	-	CASSPGQPDYNEQFF	TGTGCCAGCTCACCCGGACAGCCCGACTACAATGAGCAGTTCTTC
TRBJ1-2	TRBV30	once	-	CAWSVVNYGYTF	TGTGCCTGGAGTGTTGTAAACTATGGCTACACCTTC
TRBJ1-6	TRBV5-6	once	-	CASSLYGAGDNSPLHF	TGTGCCAGCAGCTTGTATGGGGCAGGGGATAATTCACCCCTCCACTTT
TRBJ1-2	TRBV5-1	-	-	CASSLGTANYGYTF	TGCGCCAGCAGCTTGGGGACAGCTAACTATGGCTACACCTTC
TRBJ2-3	TRBV27	-	-	CASSLRPTGGDTQYF	TGTGCCAGCAGCCTCAGGCCCACAGGTGGCGATACGCAGTATTTT
TRBJ1-1	TRBV5-1	-	-	CASSLKGETEAFF	TGCGCCAGCAGCTTGAAGGGGGAGACTGAAGCTTTCTTT
TRBJ1-2	TRBV2	-	TRBD1	CASSGGTAPLYGYTF	TGTGCCAGCAGTGGAGGGACAGCCCCTCTCTATGGCTACACCTTC
TRBJ1-5	TRBV6-2/TRBV6-3	-	TRBD1	CASSYSRTGLQPQHF	TGTGCCAGCAGTTACTCGAGGACAGGGCTTCAGCCCCAGCATTTT
TRBJ2-3	TRBV5-1	-	TRBD2	CASSFYGLANPSTDTQYF	TGCGCCAGCAGCTTTTACGGACTAGCGAATCCTAGCACAGATACGCAGTATTTT
TRBJ2-7	TRBV27	-	TRBD2	CASSPRGLGSSYEQYF	TGTGCCAGCAGTCCCCGGGGACTAGGGAGCTCCTACGAGCAGTACTTC
TRBJ2-7	TRBV2	-	-	CASRDDIPNSYEQYF	TGTGCCAGCAGGGATGACATTCCCAATTCCTACGAGCAGTACTTC